The clone carrying this T cell receptor beta chain occurred once. Its antigen is not known. The record originates from a study of T cell responses to AZD1222 COVID-19 vaccine. Study-wide results and caveats: Increased Spike-specific TCR breadth and depth were observed after two AZD1222 doses.

Profiling relied on immunoSEQ multiplex PCR, and the TCRdb table lists in-frame clones only, not all of them. The data contain about 120,000 clones, approximately 88% of them singletons. The CDR3 extends over 16 amino acids. Per germline, CDR1 SGDLS and CDR2 YYNGEE. Trimming took off 4 bases at V and 10 bases at J, with 24 bases between the two ends. Sequences were derived from peripheral blood, sampled on day 0 of AZD1222 vaccination. The chain employs TRBV9 and TRBJ2-1; D is uncertain. The TCR was taken from an adult in good health. The CDR3: CASSKSTSVISGEQFF. The DNA for the CDR3 is TGTGCCAGCAGCAAATCTACCTCGGTGATAAGTGGGGAGCAGTTCTTC.